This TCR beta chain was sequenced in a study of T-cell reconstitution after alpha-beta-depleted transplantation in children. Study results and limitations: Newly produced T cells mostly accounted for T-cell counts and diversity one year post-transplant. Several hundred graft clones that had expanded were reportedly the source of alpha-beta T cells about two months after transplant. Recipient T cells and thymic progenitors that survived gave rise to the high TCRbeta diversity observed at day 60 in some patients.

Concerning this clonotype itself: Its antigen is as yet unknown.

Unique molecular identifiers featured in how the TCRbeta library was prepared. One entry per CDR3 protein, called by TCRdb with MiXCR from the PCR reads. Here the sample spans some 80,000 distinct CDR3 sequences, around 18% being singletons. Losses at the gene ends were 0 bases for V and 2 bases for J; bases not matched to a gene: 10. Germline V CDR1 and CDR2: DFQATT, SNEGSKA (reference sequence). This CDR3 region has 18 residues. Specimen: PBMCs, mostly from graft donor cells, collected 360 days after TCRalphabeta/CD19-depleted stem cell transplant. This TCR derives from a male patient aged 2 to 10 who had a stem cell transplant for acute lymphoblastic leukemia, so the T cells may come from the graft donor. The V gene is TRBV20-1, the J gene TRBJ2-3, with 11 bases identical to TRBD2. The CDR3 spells CSARETPGLAAHTDTQYF. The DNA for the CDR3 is TGCAGTGCTAGAGAGACCCCGGGACTAGCGGCCCACACAGATACGCAGTATTTT.